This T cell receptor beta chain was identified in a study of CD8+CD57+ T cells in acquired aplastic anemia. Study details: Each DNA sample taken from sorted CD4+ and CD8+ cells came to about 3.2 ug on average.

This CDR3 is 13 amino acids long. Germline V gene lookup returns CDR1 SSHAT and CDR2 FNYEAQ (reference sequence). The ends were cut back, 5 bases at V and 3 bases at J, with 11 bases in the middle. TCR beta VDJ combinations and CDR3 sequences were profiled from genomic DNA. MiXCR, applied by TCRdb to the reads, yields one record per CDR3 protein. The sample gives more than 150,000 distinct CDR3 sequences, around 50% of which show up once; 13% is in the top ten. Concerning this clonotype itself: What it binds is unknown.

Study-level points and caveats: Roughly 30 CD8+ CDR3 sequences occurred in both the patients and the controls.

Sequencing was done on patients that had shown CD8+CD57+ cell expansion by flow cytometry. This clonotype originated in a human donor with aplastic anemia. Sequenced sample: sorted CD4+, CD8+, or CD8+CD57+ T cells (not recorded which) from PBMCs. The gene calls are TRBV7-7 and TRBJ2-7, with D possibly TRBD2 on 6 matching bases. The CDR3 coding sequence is TGTGCCAGCAGCATCTCTAGCGACTACGAGCAGTACTTC. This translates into CASSISSDYEQYF. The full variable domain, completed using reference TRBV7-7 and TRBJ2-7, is GAGVSQSPRYKVTKRGQDVTLRCDPISSHATLYWYQQALGQGPEFLTYFNYEAQPDKSGLPSDRFSAERPEGSISTLTIQRTEQRDSAMYRCASSISSDYEQYFGPGTRLTVT.